Given below is one TCR beta chain in context. Its target is not known. This entry is derived from a study of identifying expanded T cells in peripheral blood. Findings and limits, study-wide: Over about two and four weeks, about 15 and 18 clones changed, versus more than 1 between replicates. Across healthy donors, higher total template counts meant significantly greater two-week count variance.

Germline-derived CDR1 and CDR2 are SEHNR and FQNEAQ (reference sequence). The ends were cut back, 3 bases at V and 0 bases at J, with 7 bases in the middle. The length of the CDR3 is 14 residues. Here immunoSEQ multiplex PCR was the method, and the copy in TCRdb shows in-frame clones only, minus some. Among more than 55,000 clones listed, about 87% were seen once. The sample taken for sequencing was blood. The TCR originated in a person aged 18 to 75 in good health. The chain recombines TRBV7-9 with TRBJ2-3, with D perhaps TRBD1 (5 bases). The CDR3 nucleotides read TGTGCCAGCAGCTTCCGACAGAGCACAGATACGCAGTATTTT. Translating gives CASSFRQSTDTQYF.